Below are 18 T cell receptor beta chains sequenced from a single sample in a study of control samples from healthy donors and cancer patients. Profiling relied on immunoSEQ multiplex PCR, and the TCRdb table lists in-frame clones only, not all of them. This table holds 100,000 to 150,000 clones, roughly 89% found once. The sequenced sample consisted of PBMCs. The receptors shown here come from a man aged 45 to 65 with head and neck cancer.

The V call is TRBV18, the J call TRBJ1-5; D possibly corresponds to TRBD1 (6 bases). Germline-derived CDR1 and CDR2 are KGHSH and LQKENI. This CDR3 has 15 residues. Trimming left V 3 bases short and J 2 bases short, with 11 bases between. DNA for the CDR3: TGTGCCAGCTCACCGGGACAAGCAGGCAATCAGCCCCAGCATTTT. Translating it yields CASSPGQAGNQPQHF.

This chain joins TRBV5-1 and TRBJ2-7; TRBD1 matches 9 bases. This CDR3 is 15 amino acids long. Germline CDR1 reads SGHRS; CDR2 reads YFSETQ. V shed 4 bases and J 4 bases; nucleotides not matched to a gene: 9. DNA for the CDR3: TGCGCCAGCAGCCCCTGGGGGGGACAGGGATACGAGCAGTACTTC. It specifies CASSPWGGQGYEQYF.

The chain uses TRBV3-1 (or the pseudogene TRBV3-2) and TRBJ2-1, with D tentatively TRBD1 or TRBD2 (5 bases each). The CDR3 has 15 residues. The germline gives CDR1 LGHDT, CDR2 YNNKEL (reference sequence). The V end lost 4 bases, the J end lost 3 bases, and 13 bases lay between the germline ends. CDR3 nucleotides: TGTGCCAGCAGCCCACCGGGGACGGGCTACAATGAGCAGTTCTTC. Translation: CASSPPGTGYNEQFF.

This sequence joins TRBV7-9 and TRBJ2-2, with TRBD1 matching over 11 bases. Germline loops: CDR1 SEHNR, CDR2 FQNEAQ (reference sequence). The CDR3 is 16 residues long. V lost 6 bases and J lost 4; bases outside the gene matches: 7. CDR3 DNA: TGTGCCAGCAGACGAGGTGGGACAGGGGGCACCGGGGAGCTGTTTTTT. This encodes CASRRGGTGGTGELFF.

This clone was counted a few times. V gene TRBV5-1 combines with J gene TRBJ1-2, with D perhaps matching TRBD1 (6 bases). Trimming shortened V by 0 bases and J by 8 bases, and 11 bases separated the two germline ends. The germline gives CDR1 SGHRS, CDR2 YFSETQ. There are 13 residues in the CDR3. DNA of the CDR3: TGCGCCAGCAGCTTGGCGACAGGTGGCGGCTACACCTTC. Protein product: CASSLATGGGYTF.

The chain carries TRBV10-3 and TRBJ2-4; TRBD1 aligns across 7 bases. There are 11 residues in the CDR3. Germline lookup yields CDR1 ENHRY and CDR2 SYGVKD. The V segment lost 6 bases and the J segment 10 bases; nucleotides outside the gene matches: 3. CDR3 DNA sequence: TGTGCCATCAGGGAACAGGGGATTCAGTACTTC. It codes for CAIREQGIQYF.

This clone has a single count. This chain uses TRBV12-3 or TRBV12-4 with TRBJ1-2; 9 bases map to TRBD1. The ends lost 5 bases at V and 5 bases at J; junction bases unmatched: 3. This CDR3 has 13 residues. CDR3 residues: CASSQTGGYGYTF. CDR3 nucleotides: TGTGCCAGCAGTCAGACAGGGGGGTATGGCTACACCTTC.

In its sample, this clone was seen a few times. The rearrangement uses TRBV2 and TRBJ2-7; D is uncertain. V was trimmed by 3 bases and J by 7 bases, leaving 10 bases between them. The germline gives CDR1 SNHLY, CDR2 FYNNEI. The CDR3 runs 12 residues. In DNA, the CDR3 is TGTGCCAGCAGTGACAGCGCCTGGGAGCAGTACTTC. Translating gives CASSDSAWEQYF.

The V and J genes are TRBV9 and TRBJ2-3; TRBD2 aligns across 7 bases. This CDR3 contains 15 residues. The ends lost 0 bases at V and 4 bases at J; junction bases unmatched: 5. CDR1 and CDR2 from the germline V gene are SGDLS and YYNGEE. The CDR3 here is CASSVGRGSADTQYF. Here the CDR3 DNA reads TGTGCCAGCAGCGTAGGGCGGGGGAGCGCAGATACGCAGTATTTT.

The chain recombines TRBV4-1 with TRBJ2-2; D gene unclear. The germline V gene has CDR1 MGHRA and CDR2 YSYEKL. The CDR3 consists of 17 residues. Between the trimmed V and J ends, which lost 1 base and 2 bases, there was a span of 14 bases. The CDR3 reads CASSQGARISNTGELFF. The CDR3 DNA sequence: TGCGCCAGCAGCCAAGGGGCCCGCATATCTAACACCGGGGAGCTGTTTTTT.

The V and J genes are TRBV24-1 and TRBJ2-1, with 8 bases fitting TRBD2. Germline-derived CDR1 and CDR2 are KGHDR and SFDVKD. This CDR3 region has 14 residues. The ends lost 5 bases at V and 7 bases at J; junction bases unmatched: 6. The CDR3 sequence is CATSAGGPINEQFF. For the CDR3, the DNA is TGTGCCACCAGTGCGGGAGGGCCGATAAATGAGCAGTTCTTC.

The rearrangement uses TRBV5-4 and TRBJ1-2; D uncertain. In germline, CDR1 is SGHNT, CDR2 YYREEE (reference sequence). The CDR3 has 12 residues. V lost 0 bases and J lost 7, with 7 bases in between. The CDR3 spells CASSLEDAGYTF. For the CDR3, the DNA is TGTGCCAGCAGCTTGGAGGATGCTGGCTACACCTTC.

A single count supports this clone. The chain links TRBV19 to TRBJ2-7; no clear D. CDR1 and CDR2 (germline): LNHDA, SQIVND (reference sequence). Deletions cut 3 bases from V and 6 bases from J, with 18 bases between. The CDR3 loop spans 15 amino acids. CDR3 region: CASSIRAGPRFEQYF. In DNA form, the CDR3 reads TGTGCCAGTAGTATCCGAGCAGGCCCCCGGTTCGAGCAGTACTTC.

This rearrangement joins TRBV9 to TRBJ2-1, with D unclear. The V end was cut by 1 base, the J end by 0 bases, with 8 bases between. The CDR3 spans 15 residues. Germline CDR1 is SGDLS and CDR2 is YYNGEE. In nucleotides, the CDR3 is TGTGCCAGCAGCGTAAGGACCACCTCCTACAATGAGCAGTTCTTC. Its translation: CASSVRTTSYNEQFF.

The rearrangement uses TRBV4-1 and TRBJ1-5; unclear D gene. Germline V gives CDR1 MGHRA, CDR2 YSYEKL. V was trimmed by 1 base and J by 9 bases, leaving 10 bases between them. CDR3 size: 13 residues. The CDR3 spells CASSQGTAAPQHF. CDR3 in DNA: TGCGCCAGCAGCCAAGGGACCGCGGCGCCCCAGCATTTT.

The chain carries TRBV10-1 and TRBJ1-5; no clear D. Deletions cut 4 bases from V and 0 bases from J, with 7 bases between. Germline CDR1 reads WNHNN; CDR2 reads SYGVQD (reference sequence). CDR3 size: 14 residues. CDR3 in amino acids: CASSVDYSNQPQHF. In nucleotides, the CDR3 is TGCGCCAGCAGTGTGGACTATAGCAATCAGCCCCAGCATTTT.

This clone was recorded once. V gene TRBV5-5 combines with J gene TRBJ2-5; D is undetermined. The CDR3 runs to 17 residues. Germline loops: CDR1 SGHKS, CDR2 YYEKEE (reference sequence). Trimming left V 4 bases short and J 5 bases short, with 24 bases between. The CDR3 protein is CASSQPLLAGARETQYF. The CDR3 DNA follows: TGTGCCAGCAGCCAACCTTTATTGGCAGGCGCGCGGGAGACCCAGTACTTC.

This chain joins TRBV27 and TRBJ2-2; 8 nucleotides agree with TRBD1. V lost 5 bases, J lost 2 bases, and 7 bases stayed unmatched. Germline values: CDR1 MNHEY, CDR2 SMNVEV (reference sequence). CDR3 length: 16 amino acids. The CDR3 DNA reads TGTGCCAGCAGTCCCGACAGGGGTTATAACACCGGGGAGCTGTTTTTT. Protein: CASSPDRGYNTGELFF.